These T cell receptor beta chains were read from a single sample in a study of blood T cell repertoires in COVID-19. Some clones are missing from TCRdb's copy, which holds only in-frame ones; the method was immunoSEQ multiplex PCR. The data contain 45,000 or so clones, 70% to 90% of them seen just once; the ten biggest clones take up 5% to 6%. The sequenced sample was peripheral blood. The receptors were sampled from a middle-aged man with active COVID-19. The conserved cysteine and the conserved F or W are not part of the CDR3 here. A clone size is listed for some rows: how often the clone was seen (once, few, many), or a class if it is expanded.

>TRBV2|NA
ASSRWTSGRYTDTQY
>TRBV19|NA
ASSGQGSTEAF
>TRBV5-1|NA
ASSQGTSGSDEQF
>TRBV4-1|NA
ASSPGLAAYNEQF
>TRBV19|NA
ASSMGQMNTEAF
>TRBV14|NA
ASSQELSDEQY
>TRBV6-5|NA
ASSYLSSGGAYEQY
>TRBV28|NA
ASTATPGYEQY
>TRBV24-1|NA
ATTSVDNEQF
>TRBV7-9|NA
ASSYQTTNEKLF
>TRBV7-3|few
ASSPRTGPNSPLH
>TRBV5-6|NA
ASTAAGYEQY
>TRBV6-5|NA
ASGTSGRFSYEQY